These 4 T cell receptor beta chains originate from one sample sequenced in a study of vaccination effects on CD4 cells after COVID-19. Viral peptide pools were used in the ViraFEST assay to expand antigen-specific CD4+ T cells, and sequencing came afterward. Following culture for approximately ten days, CD4+ T cells were isolated. Previously uninfected by SARS-CoV-2, the vaccine recipients also showed negative nucleocapsid antibodies. The protocol was immunoSEQ multiplex PCR, while the TCRdb copy is restricted to in-frame clones and leaves out a portion. There are about 68,000 clones in the sample; 75% to 90% occur only once, and 10% to 15% lies in the top ten. Which antigens these TCRs recognize remains unknown. Sequences were derived from CD4+ T cells from PBMCs cultured with SARS-CoV-2 spike peptides, sampled before COVID-19 vaccination. The receptor set was obtained from a human donor who received a COVID-19 vaccine.

V and J are TRBV5-8 and TRBJ2-5; D unclear. Germline-derived CDR1 and CDR2 are SGHTS and YDEGEE. The CDR3 has 17 amino acids. Between the trimmed V and J ends, which lost 7 bases and 0 bases, there was a span of 22 bases. The CDR3 DNA reads as TGTGCCAGCCCAACCATGGGCGCGAGTACATACCAAGAGACCCAGTACTTC. Translated: CASPTMGASTYQETQYF.

The sample holds a few counts of this clone. The genes are TRBV3-1 (or the pseudogene TRBV3-2) and TRBJ2-1, with D tentatively TRBD2 (7 bases). Germline CDR1 LGHDT, CDR2 YNNKEL (reference sequence). With 4 bases removed from V and 13 bases from J, the gap between germline ends came to 29 bases. This CDR3 is built from 17 residues. The CDR3 loop reads CASSPPLGGGPSCNQFF. CDR3 coding DNA: TGTGCCAGCAGCCCACCCCTTGGCGGGGGCCCGAGTTGTAATCAGTTCTTC.

This clone was detected a few times. The chain uses TRBV12-5 and TRBJ2-5; D may be TRBD1 (6 bases). This CDR3 region has 14 residues. The V end lost 0 bases, the J end lost 6 bases, and 11 bases lay between the germline ends. The germline V gene has CDR1 LGHNT and CDR2 FRNRAP. The CDR3 DNA reads as TGTGCTAGTGGTTTGGTACAACAGGGCAAGACCCAGTACTTC. Translating it yields CASGLVQQGKTQYF.

This chain connects TRBV28 to TRBJ1-1; D gene unclear. V dropped 8 bases and J dropped 5 bases, with 12 bases sitting between them. This CDR3 contains 12 residues. Germline assignment: CDR1 MDHEN and CDR2 SYDVKM. The CDR3, as DNA: TGTGCCAGCCGGGATCAGCGGACTGAAGCTTTCTTT. This encodes CASRDQRTEAFF.